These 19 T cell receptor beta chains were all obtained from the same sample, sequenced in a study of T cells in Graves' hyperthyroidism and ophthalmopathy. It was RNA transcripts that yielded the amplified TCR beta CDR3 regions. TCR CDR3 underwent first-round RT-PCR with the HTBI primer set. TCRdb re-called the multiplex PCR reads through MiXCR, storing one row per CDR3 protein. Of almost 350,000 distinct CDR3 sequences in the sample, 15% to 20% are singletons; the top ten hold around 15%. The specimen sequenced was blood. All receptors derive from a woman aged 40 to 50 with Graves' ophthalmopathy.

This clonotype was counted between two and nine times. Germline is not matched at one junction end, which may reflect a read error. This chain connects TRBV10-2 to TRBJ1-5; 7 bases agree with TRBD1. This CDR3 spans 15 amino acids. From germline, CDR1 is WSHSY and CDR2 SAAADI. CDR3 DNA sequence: TGCGCCAGCAGTGAGGGGATAGGGGGCGTCCAGCCCCAGCGTTTT. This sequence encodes CASSEGIGGVQPQRF.

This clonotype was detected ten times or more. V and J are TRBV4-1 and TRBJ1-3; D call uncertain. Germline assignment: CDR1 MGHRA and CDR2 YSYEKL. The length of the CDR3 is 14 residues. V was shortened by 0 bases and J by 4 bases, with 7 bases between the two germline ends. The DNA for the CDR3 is TGCGCCAGCAGCCAAGAGGGATTCGGAAACACCATATATTTT. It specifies CASSQEGFGNTIYF.

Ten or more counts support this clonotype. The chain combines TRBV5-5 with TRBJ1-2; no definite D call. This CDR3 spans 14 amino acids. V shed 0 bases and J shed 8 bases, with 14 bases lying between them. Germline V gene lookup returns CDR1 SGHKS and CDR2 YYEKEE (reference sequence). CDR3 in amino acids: CASSLARMSGGYTF. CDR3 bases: TGTGCCAGCAGCTTGGCCCGGATGTCTGGAGGCTACACCTTC.

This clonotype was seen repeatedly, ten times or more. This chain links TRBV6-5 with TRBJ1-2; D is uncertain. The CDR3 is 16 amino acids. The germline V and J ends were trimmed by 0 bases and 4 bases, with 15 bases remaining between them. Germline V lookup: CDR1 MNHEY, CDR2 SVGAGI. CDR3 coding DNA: TGTGCCAGCAGTTACTCGTATCTTGCAGAGCTCTATGGCTACACCTTC. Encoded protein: CASSYSYLAELYGYTF.

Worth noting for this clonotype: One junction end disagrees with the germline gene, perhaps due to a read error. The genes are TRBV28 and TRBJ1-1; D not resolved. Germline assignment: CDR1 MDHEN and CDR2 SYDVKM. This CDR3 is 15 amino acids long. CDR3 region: CACSLWEGGASEAFF. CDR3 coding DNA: TGTGCCTGCAGTTTATGGGAGGGCGGAGCCAGTGAAGCTTTCTTT. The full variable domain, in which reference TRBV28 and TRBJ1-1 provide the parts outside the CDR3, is DVKVTQSSRYLVKRTGEKVFLECVQDMDHENMFWYRQDPGLGLRLIYFSYDVKMKEKGDIPEGYSVSREKKERFSLILESASTNQTSMYLCACSLWEGGASEAFFGQGTRLTVV.

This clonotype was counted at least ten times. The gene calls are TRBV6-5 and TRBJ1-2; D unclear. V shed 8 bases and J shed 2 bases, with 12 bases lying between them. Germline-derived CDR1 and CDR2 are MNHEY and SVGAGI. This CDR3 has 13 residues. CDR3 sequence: CASSSSVNYGYTF. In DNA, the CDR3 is TGTGCCAGCTCCTCCTCGGTGAACTATGGCTACACCTTC.

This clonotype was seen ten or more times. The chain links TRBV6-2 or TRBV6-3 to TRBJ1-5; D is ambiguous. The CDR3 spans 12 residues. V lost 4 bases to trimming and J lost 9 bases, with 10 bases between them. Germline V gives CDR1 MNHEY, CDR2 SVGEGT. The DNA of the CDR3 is TGTGCCAGCAGTTCCGACTGGGGGCCCCAGCATTTT. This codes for CASSSDWGPQHF.

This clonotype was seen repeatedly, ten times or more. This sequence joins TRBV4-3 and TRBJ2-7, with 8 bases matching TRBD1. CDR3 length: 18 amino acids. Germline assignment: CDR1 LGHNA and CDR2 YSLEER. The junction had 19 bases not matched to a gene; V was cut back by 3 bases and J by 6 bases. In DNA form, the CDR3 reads TGCGCCAGCAGCCACCAAGGGGACAGGTGGTATCCCTTTCTCGAGCAGTACTTC. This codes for CASSHQGDRWYPFLEQYF.

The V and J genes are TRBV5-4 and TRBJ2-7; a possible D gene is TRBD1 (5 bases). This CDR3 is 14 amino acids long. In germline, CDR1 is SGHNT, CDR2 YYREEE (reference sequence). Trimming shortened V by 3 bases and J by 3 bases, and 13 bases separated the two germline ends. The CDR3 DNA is TGTGCCAGCAGCTCACCGATGACAGACTACGAGCAGTACTTC. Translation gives CASSSPMTDYEQYF.

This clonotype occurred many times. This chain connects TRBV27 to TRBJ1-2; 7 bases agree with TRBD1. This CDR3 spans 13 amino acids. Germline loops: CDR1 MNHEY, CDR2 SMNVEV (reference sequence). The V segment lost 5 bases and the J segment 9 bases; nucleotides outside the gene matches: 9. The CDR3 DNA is TGTGCCAGCAGTCCTTGGGGGGGACAGCGCTACACCTTC. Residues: CASSPWGGQRYTF.

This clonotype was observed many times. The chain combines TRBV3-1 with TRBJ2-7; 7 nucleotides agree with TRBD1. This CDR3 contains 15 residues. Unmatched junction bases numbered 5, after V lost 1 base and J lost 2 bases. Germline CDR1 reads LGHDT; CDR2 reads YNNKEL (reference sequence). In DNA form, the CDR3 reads TGTGCCAGCAGCCAAGTTCATCAGGGGGCCTACGAGCAGTACTTC. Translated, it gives CASSQVHQGAYEQYF.

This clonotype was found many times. CDR3 sequence reads: CASSYNGAFLTLNTEAFF. The CDR3 coding sequence is TGTGCCAGCAGTTACAACGGGGCCTTTCTCACCTTGAACACTGAAGCTTTCTTT. The chain carries TRBV6-2 or TRBV6-3 and TRBJ1-1; a weak D match, TRBD1 (5 bases). Deletions cut 2 bases from V and 0 bases from J, with 19 bases between. The CDR3 runs 18 residues. Germline V gene lookup returns CDR1 MNHEY and CDR2 SVGEGT.

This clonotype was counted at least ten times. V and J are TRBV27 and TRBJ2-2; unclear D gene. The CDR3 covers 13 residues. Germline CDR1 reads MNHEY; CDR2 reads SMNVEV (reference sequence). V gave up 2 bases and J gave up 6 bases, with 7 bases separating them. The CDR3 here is CASSLPVAGELFF. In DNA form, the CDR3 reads TGTGCCAGCAGTTTACCAGTAGCCGGGGAGCTGTTTTTT.

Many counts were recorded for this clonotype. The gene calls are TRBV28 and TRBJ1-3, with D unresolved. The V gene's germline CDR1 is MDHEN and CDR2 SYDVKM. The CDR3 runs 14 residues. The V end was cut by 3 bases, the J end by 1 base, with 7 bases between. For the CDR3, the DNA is TGTGCCAGCAGTTTGCCAGGTTCTGGAAACACCATATATTTT. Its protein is CASSLPGSGNTIYF. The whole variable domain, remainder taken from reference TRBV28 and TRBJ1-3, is DVKVTQSSRYLVKRTGEKVFLECVQDMDHENMFWYRQDPGLGLRLIYFSYDVKMKEKGDIPEGYSVSREKKERFSLILESASTNQTSMYLCASSLPGSGNTIYFGEGSWLTVV.

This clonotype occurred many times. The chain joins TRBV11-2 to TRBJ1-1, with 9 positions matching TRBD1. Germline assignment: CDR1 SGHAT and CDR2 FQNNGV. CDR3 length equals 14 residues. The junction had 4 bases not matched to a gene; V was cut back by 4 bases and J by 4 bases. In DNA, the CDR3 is TGTGCCAGCAGCTACCAGACAGGGGGCACTGAAGCTTTCTTT. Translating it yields CASSYQTGGTEAFF.

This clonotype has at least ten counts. This CDR3 is CASRIGVSNYGYTF. Here the CDR3 DNA reads TGTGCCAGCAGGATAGGTGTTTCAAACTATGGCTACACCTTC. The V and J genes are TRBV6-1 and TRBJ1-2; D call uncertain. The CDR3 runs 14 residues. V lost 6 bases and J lost 2, with 13 bases in between. CDR1 MNHNS and CDR2 SASEGT come from the germline V gene.

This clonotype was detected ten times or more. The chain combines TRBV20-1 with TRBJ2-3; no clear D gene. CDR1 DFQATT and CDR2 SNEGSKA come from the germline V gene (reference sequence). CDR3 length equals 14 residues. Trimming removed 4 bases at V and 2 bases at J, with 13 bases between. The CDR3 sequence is CSAKLQIDTDTQYF. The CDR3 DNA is TGCAGTGCTAAACTCCAAATAGACACAGATACGCAGTATTTT.

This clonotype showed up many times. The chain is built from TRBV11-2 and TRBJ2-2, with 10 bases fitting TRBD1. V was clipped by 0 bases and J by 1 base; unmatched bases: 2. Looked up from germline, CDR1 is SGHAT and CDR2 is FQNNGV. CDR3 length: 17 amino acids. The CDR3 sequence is CASSLEGQGKNTGELFF. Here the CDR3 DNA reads TGTGCCAGCAGCTTAGAGGGACAGGGGAAGAACACCGGGGAGCTGTTTTTT.

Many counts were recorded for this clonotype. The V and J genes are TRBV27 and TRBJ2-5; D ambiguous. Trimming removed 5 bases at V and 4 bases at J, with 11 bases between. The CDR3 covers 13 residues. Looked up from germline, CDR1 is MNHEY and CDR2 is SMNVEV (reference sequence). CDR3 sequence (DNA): TGTGCCAGCAGTCGCCGAACGGCAGAGACCCAGTACTTC. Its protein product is CASSRRTAETQYF.